The rows below give T cell receptor beta chains drawn from one sample of a study of blood T cell repertoires in COVID-19. Libraries were prepared by immunoSEQ multiplex PCR; TCRdb keeps only in-frame clonotypes and omits some of them. The sample has approximately 100,000 clones, roughly 80% seen once. The sequenced sample was peripheral blood. Every receptor here comes from a woman aged 55-69 years with acute or convalescent COVID-19. CDR3s include the opening cysteine and the closing phenylalanine or tryptophan. D genes are given only for firm matches. Rows give clone size only sometimes, using once, few, many, or a class for an expanded clone.

D gene	CDR3 length	V gene	J gene	clone size	CDR3 protein	CDR3 DNA
TRBD1	16	TRBV11-1	TRBJ1-1	-	CASSPRQGALNTEAFF	TGTGCCAGCAGCCCGAGACAGGGGGCCCTGAACACTGAAGCTTTCTTT
-	13	TRBV30	TRBJ1-6	many	CAGRRRSNSPLHF	TGTGCCGGCCGGCGGCGGTCAAATTCACCCCTCCACTTT
-	13	TRBV2	TRBJ1-3	-	CAGGSNSGNTIYF	TGTGCTGGGGGGTCTAACTCTGGAAACACCATATATTTT
TRBD1	14	TRBV28	TRBJ1-4	-	CASSPGQGAEKLFF	TGTGCCAGCAGTCCGGGACAGGGGGCCGAAAAACTGTTTTTT
TRBD1	15	TRBV19	TRBJ1-5	-	CASSPEDRDGQPQHF	TGTGCCAGTAGTCCCGAGGACAGGGACGGTCAGCCCCAGCATTTT
-	15	TRBV19	TRBJ2-1	-	CASNMGGGSYNEQFF	TGTGCCAGTAACATGGGGGGTGGCTCCTACAATGAGCAGTTCTTC
TRBD2	15	TRBV18	TRBJ2-1	-	CASSLSGTSSGEQFF	TGTGCCAGCTCGCTATCCGGGACTAGTAGTGGTGAGCAGTTCTTC
-	14	TRBV18	TRBJ1-2	-	CASSPLPGSYGYTF	TGTGCCAGCTCACCTTTGCCAGGAAGCTATGGCTACACCTTC
TRBD1	14	TRBV6-5	TRBJ1-2	-	CASSPTRQGHGYTF	TGTGCCAGCAGTCCAACCCGACAGGGGCATGGCTACACCTTC
-	14	TRBV3-1/TRBV3-2	TRBJ1-6	-	CASSQGTGNSPLHF	TGTGCCAGCAGCCAAGGCACGGGAAATTCACCCCTCCACTTT
TRBD2	15	TRBV19	TRBJ2-1	-	CASKTPGTSGDEQFF	TGTGCCAGTAAAACTCCCGGGACTAGCGGGGATGAGCAGTTCTTC
TRBD1	14	TRBV6-5	TRBJ1-2	few	CASSYLQGPYGYTF	TGTGCCAGCAGTTATTTACAGGGGCCTTATGGCTACACCTTC
TRBD2	16	TRBV30	TRBJ2-1	-	CAGTKTSGSSYNEQFF	TGTGCCGGAACCAAAACTAGCGGCAGCTCCTACAATGAGCAGTTCTTC
-	16	TRBV2	TRBJ1-4	once	CASSEAGRGFNEKLFF	TGTGCCAGCAGTGAAGCGGGGAGGGGGTTCAATGAAAAACTGTTTTTT
-	16	TRBV28	TRBJ1-4	-	CATDNPLQGHNEKLFF	TGTGCCACCGACAACCCCCTCCAGGGACATAATGAAAAACTGTTTTTT
TRBD2	16	TRBV7-9	TRBJ2-7	-	CASSLAWAGGSYEQYF	TGTGCCAGCAGCTTAGCTTGGGCGGGAGGTTCCTACGAGCAGTACTTC
TRBD1	15	TRBV5-1	TRBJ2-7	-	CASSNRDRASYEQYF	TGCGCCAGCAGCAACCGGGACAGGGCCTCCTACGAGCAGTACTTC
-	17	TRBV5-1	TRBJ1-4	-	CASSLAITTATNEKLFF	TGCGCCAGCAGCTTGGCCATTACGACAGCAACTAATGAAAAACTGTTTTTT
TRBD2	16	TRBV11-2	TRBJ2-4	-	CASSEPSGGSKNIQYF	TGTGCCAGCAGCGAGCCTAGCGGGGGTTCCAAAAACATTCAGTACTTC
-	16	TRBV19	TRBJ1-4	once	CASSIDLGGEGEKLFF	TGTGCCAGTAGTATAGATCTGGGGGGAGAGGGTGAAAAACTGTTTTTT
-	12	TRBV11-2	TRBJ1-4	-	CASSRPAGVPFF	TGTGCCAGCAGCCGACCGGCAGGGGTTCCGTTTTTT
TRBD1	14	TRBV3-1/TRBV3-2	TRBJ1-1	-	CASSLRQGVAEAFF	TGTGCCAGCAGCTTACGACAGGGGGTAGCTGAAGCTTTCTTT
-	15	TRBV5-1	TRBJ1-3	once	CASSLNGDSGNTIYF	TGCGCCAGCAGCTTGAATGGAGACTCTGGAAACACCATATATTTT